The 18 T cell receptor beta chains given below trace back to one sample, sequenced in a study of blood T cell repertoires in COVID-19. Here immunoSEQ multiplex PCR was the method, and the copy in TCRdb shows in-frame clones only, minus some. The sample has some 500,000 clones; approximately 91% are singletons. The sequenced sample consisted of peripheral blood. All receptors derive from a woman in her 50s with COVID-19, enrolled during active disease.

The rearrangement uses TRBV6-4 and TRBJ1-6, with 9 bases identical to TRBD1. This CDR3 has 14 amino acids. Germline V gives CDR1 MRHNA, CDR2 SNTAGT. The V gene end was trimmed by 3 bases and the J gene end by 14 bases; junction bases not matched to a gene: 8. CDR3 DNA: TGTGCCAGCAGTGAGGACAGGGGCGGAGGGACCCTCCACTTT. Amino acids: CASSEDRGGGTLHF.

This clone was picked up one time. The rearrangement uses TRBV19 and TRBJ2-3; TRBD1 is a possible D gene (6 bases). Between the trimmed V and J ends, which lost 5 bases and 3 bases, there was a span of 9 bases. The germline V gene encodes CDR1 LNHDA and CDR2 SQIVND (reference sequence). CDR3 size: 13 residues. This CDR3 reads CASSVDRTDTQYF. As DNA, the CDR3 is TGTGCCAGTAGTGTGGACAGAACAGATACGCAGTATTTT. Complete variable domain (other parts from reference TRBV19 and TRBJ2-3): DGGITQSPKYLFRKEGQNVTLSCEQNLNHDAMYWYRQDPGQGLRLIYYSQIVNDFQKGDIAEGYSVSREKKESFPLTVTSAQKNPTAFYLCASSVDRTDTQYFGPGTRLTVL.

V and J are TRBV9 and TRBJ2-3; D ambiguous. Germline V gene sequence: CDR1 SGDLS, CDR2 YYNGEE. V shed 0 bases and J shed 2 bases, with 10 bases lying between them. CDR3 length: 15 residues. The CDR3 protein is CASSVGGETTDTQYF. The CDR3 coding sequence is TGTGCCAGCAGCGTAGGAGGAGAGACCACAGATACGCAGTATTTT.

The V gene is TRBV5-4, the J gene TRBJ2-1, with 7 bases matching TRBD1. V shed 4 bases, J shed 4 bases, and the junction held 5 bases outside the gene matches. The CDR3 sequence is 14 residues long. Germline V gene data show CDR1 as SGHNT and CDR2 as YYREEE (reference sequence). Here the CDR3 reads CASSTGVRYNEQFF. The DNA of the CDR3 is TGTGCCAGCAGCACAGGGGTTAGATACAATGAGCAGTTCTTC.

This clone was detected only once. J is TRBJ2-5 and V is TRBV11-3; D uncertain. The CDR3 runs to 12 residues. Germline CDR1 SGHNT, CDR2 YENEEA. V was trimmed by 2 bases and J by 5 bases, leaving 6 bases between them. CDR3 nucleotides: TGTGCCAGCAGCTTAAGTGGCGAGACCCAGTACTTC. Encoded protein: CASSLSGETQYF.

J is TRBJ2-5 and V is TRBV18, with TRBD1 matching 8 bases. Germline V lookup: CDR1 KGHSH, CDR2 LQKENI. This CDR3 has 13 amino acids. The V gene end was trimmed by 6 bases and the J gene end by 9 bases; junction bases not matched to a gene: 9. The CDR3 DNA follows: TGTGCCAGCTCGGAGGACAGGGACCTACCCCAGTACTTC. It is translated as CASSEDRDLPQYF.

The CDR3 DNA sequence: TGTGCCAGCAGTTTCGCAGGGGGCTCCTCTAATGAAAAACTGTTTTTT. It translates to CASSFAGGSSNEKLFF. The chain has TRBV28 and TRBJ1-4, with 8 bases lining up with TRBD1. This CDR3 has 16 amino acids. Germline V gene lookup returns CDR1 MDHEN and CDR2 SYDVKM. The ends lost 3 bases at V and 3 bases at J; junction bases unmatched: 6.

V is TRBV19 and J is TRBJ2-2; D unclear. The CDR3 extends over 11 amino acids. Germline V CDR1 and CDR2: LNHDA, SQIVND (reference sequence). The CDR3 loop is CVGANTGELFF. CDR3 DNA: TGTGTAGGAGCGAACACCGGGGAGCTGTTTTTT.

V gene TRBV10-3 combines with J gene TRBJ1-2, with 9 bases fitting TRBD1. CDR1 ENHRY and CDR2 SYGVKD come from the germline V gene. V was pared by 6 bases and J by 9 bases, with 8 bases of the junction left unmatched. This CDR3 comprises 13 residues. CDR3 sequence (DNA): TGTGCCATCAGCGGGACAGGGTTGTATCGCTACACCTTC. Translating it yields CAISGTGLYRYTF.

CDR3 DNA sequence: TGTGCCAGCAGCCCCGGGACACCGGGCTCACCCCTCCACTTT. It yields the protein CASSPGTPGSPLHF. The chain has TRBV5-5 and TRBJ1-6, with D perhaps matching TRBD1 (6 bases). The CDR3 extends over 14 amino acids. V was pared by 4 bases and J by 10 bases, with 15 bases between. Germline assignment: CDR1 SGHKS and CDR2 YYEKEE (reference sequence).

The rearrangement joins TRBV7-9 to TRBJ2-5; D is unclear. V was shortened by 0 bases and J by 2 bases, with 16 bases between the two germline ends. CDR3 length: 17 residues. Germline CDR1 and CDR2: SEHNR and FQNEAQ (reference sequence). The CDR3 DNA sequence: TGTGCCAGCAGCTTAGCGTCTTGGAGAGACTGGCAAGAGACCCAGTACTTC. The encoded protein is CASSLASWRDWQETQYF.

This chain joins TRBV7-6 and TRBJ1-2, with TRBD1 matching 9 bases. Germline V gives CDR1 SGHVS, CDR2 FNYEAQ. This CDR3 region has 16 residues. The J segment lost 8 bases and the V segment lost 3 bases, leaving 13 bases of the junction unmatched. The CDR3 DNA is TGTGCCAGCAGCTTTAGGGACAGGGAACCTTTAGAGGGCTACACCTTC. Protein sequence: CASSFRDREPLEGYTF.

The chain uses TRBV3-1 (or the pseudogene TRBV3-2) and TRBJ1-2; TRBD1 aligns across 11 bases. J lost 4 bases, V lost 1 base, and 8 bases had no gene match. The length of the CDR3 is 17 residues. From germline, CDR1 is LGHDT and CDR2 YNNKEL (reference sequence). The CDR3 spells CASSQVGRDRGSYGYTF. Written as DNA, the CDR3 is TGTGCCAGCAGCCAAGTAGGGAGGGACAGGGGGTCCTATGGCTACACCTTC.

This clone has just a few counts. The chain has TRBV11-2 and TRBJ1-6, with 8 positions matching TRBD1. The CDR3 sequence is 17 residues long. Germline V gives CDR1 SGHAT, CDR2 FQNNGV. V was pared by 4 bases and J by 0 bases, with 5 bases of the junction left unmatched. The CDR3 sequence: CASSSRTGSSYNSPLHF. CDR3 sequence (DNA): TGTGCCAGCAGCTCCCGGACAGGGAGCTCCTATAATTCACCCCTCCACTTT.

For the CDR3, the DNA is TGTGCCAGCAGCTTAAGGGAGGGGTTGGACTATGGCTACACCTTC. Translation: CASSLREGLDYGYTF. The chain has TRBV7-2 and TRBJ1-2, with a possible D match to TRBD1 (5 bases). The CDR3 spans 15 residues. V lost 2 bases to trimming and J lost 3 bases, with 13 bases between them. The germline V gene encodes CDR1 SGHTA and CDR2 FQGNSA.

The V call is TRBV27, the J call TRBJ2-3; 10 nucleotides agree with TRBD1. Germline assignment: CDR1 MNHEY and CDR2 SMNVEV (reference sequence). The ends lost 8 bases at V and 4 bases at J; junction bases unmatched: 6. This CDR3 region has 14 residues. CDR3 bases: TGTGCCAGCCGTCGGGACAGGGGAGCAGATACGCAGTATTTT. Its translation is CASRRDRGADTQYF.

The chain has TRBV6-1 and TRBJ2-3, with D perhaps TRBD2 (5 bases). Trimming removed 3 bases from V and 2 bases from J, with 9 bases in between. Per germline, CDR1 MNHNS and CDR2 SASEGT. The CDR3 length is 14 residues. CDR3 loop: CASSDTRYTDTQYF. The CDR3 region has the DNA TGTGCCAGCAGTGACACTAGATACACAGATACGCAGTATTTT.

The chain is built from TRBV5-1 and TRBJ2-3; TRBD2 agrees at 9 bases. CDR1 and CDR2 from the germline V gene are SGHRS and YFSETQ. CDR3 length: 16 residues. Unmatched junction bases numbered 9, after V lost 4 bases and J lost 3 bases. The CDR3 DNA reads as TGCGCCAGCAGCAGATCCCGCGGGGGGGGGACAGATACGCAGTATTTT. Amino acids: CASSRSRGGGTDTQYF. The full variable domain, in which reference TRBV5-1 and TRBJ2-3 provide the parts outside the CDR3, is KAGVTQTPRYLIKTRGQQVTLSCSPISGHRSVSWYQQTPGQGLQFLFEYFSETQRNKGNFPGRFSGRQFSNSRSEMNVSTLELGDSALYLCASSRSRGGGTDTQYFGPGTRLTVL.